This T cell receptor (beta chain) was found in a study of blood T cell repertoires in COVID-19. Looking at the study overall: The United States, Italy and Spain supplied acute and convalescent COVID-19 samples. The analysed material was cDNA or gDNA that came from T cells, B-cell-depleted T cells, or PBMCs.

Followed over time, Seattle patients had been enrolled while infection was active. Germline trimming cut 4 bases from V and 5 bases from J; bases unmatched to any gene: 10. The CDR3 is 14 amino acids. Germline V gene sequence: CDR1 SQVTM, CDR2 ANQGSEA. Authors' methods: Reference gene primers were amplified, and this amplification served to estimate nucleated cell counts. Clones were read by immunoSEQ multiplex PCR, and TCRdb kept only the in-frame ones, dropping some. V and J calls and clone size are given by that table; D and trimming were obtained from the DNA. The sample contains about 82,000 clones, around 78% of which appear only once.

This sequence was found in a man in his sixties with COVID-19, enrolled during active disease. The chain has TRBV29-1 and TRBJ2-5; 7 bases agree with TRBD1. The sequenced sample consisted of peripheral blood. The CDR3 reads CSVAGGAFHETQYF. The CDR3 DNA follows: TGCAGCGTTGCAGGGGGTGCCTTTCATGAGACCCAGTACTTC.